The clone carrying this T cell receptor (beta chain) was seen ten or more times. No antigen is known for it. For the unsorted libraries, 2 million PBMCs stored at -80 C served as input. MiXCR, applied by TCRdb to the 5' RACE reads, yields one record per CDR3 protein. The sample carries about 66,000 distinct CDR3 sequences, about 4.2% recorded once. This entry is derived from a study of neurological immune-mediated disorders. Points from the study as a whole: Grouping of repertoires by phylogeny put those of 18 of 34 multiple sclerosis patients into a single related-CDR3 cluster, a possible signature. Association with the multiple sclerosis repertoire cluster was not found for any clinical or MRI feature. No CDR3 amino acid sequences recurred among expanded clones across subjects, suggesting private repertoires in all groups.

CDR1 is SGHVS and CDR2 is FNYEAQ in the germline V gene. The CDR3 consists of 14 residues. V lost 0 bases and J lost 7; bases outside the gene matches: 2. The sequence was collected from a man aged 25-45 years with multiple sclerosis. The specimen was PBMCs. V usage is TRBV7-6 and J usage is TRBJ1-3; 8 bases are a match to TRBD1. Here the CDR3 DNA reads TGTGCCAGCAGCTTAGCCAGGGGGCACAACACCATATATTTT. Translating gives CASSLARGHNTIYF.